The entry below gives a single T cell receptor (delta chain) sequence along with its context. Its antigen is unidentified. This DNA's translation differs at residue 17 from TCRdb's protein, which comes from a much larger clone; a read error is likely, and the protein shown is translated from the DNA. These data belong to a study of γδ T cells in repeated Plasmodium falciparum infection. The study, taken as a whole, reports: Waves of new clonotype selection appeared after repeated controlled infections in Vdelta2-negative, largely Vdelta1+, gammadelta T cells. Vdelta2-negative gammadelta repertoires appeared less diverse and less shared in Malian than Australian children. Many TCRgamma sequences overlapped between individuals in stable Vgamma9/Vdelta2+ repertoires.

Vgamma9/Vdelta2+ and Vdelta2-negative gammadelta T cells were flow-sorted from PBMC for bulk sequencing. Germline CDR1 is TSWWSYY and CDR2 is QGS. The length of the CDR3 is 21 residues. TCRdb re-called the multiplex PCR reads via CATT. This sample has tens of thousands of delta-chain clones, with around 1.7% found just once. The receptor was derived from a pool of human donors (malaria-infected and uninfected, not separated). Source material: gamma-delta T cells from blood. The V gene is TRDV1, the J gene TRDJ1; D may be TRDD3 (6 bases). TCRdb does not report a J gene; here it was assigned by matching the DNA to germline references. CDR3 nucleotides: TGTGCTCTTGGGGAACTAGGGCACTACTTCGGATACCTGAGGCCCACCGGTAAACTCATCTTT. The encoded protein is CALGELGHYFGYLRPTGKLIF.